The sequence of this TCR beta chain was determined in a study of vaccination effects on CD4 cells after COVID-19. About the study: Each culture well received roughly 1.8 million PBMC. These cells were then cultured in IMDM with 10 IU/ml IL-2 and roughly 10 ug/ml peptides. Study-wide findings and caveats: Small numbers of convalescent patients limited the study. It also lacked early post-infection timepoints.

Germline V gives CDR1 SGHRS, CDR2 YFSETQ. The CDR3 contains 13 residues. With V trimmed by 1 base and J by 6 bases, 2 bases remained unmatched. This clone was seen more than once but under ten times. Its target is unknown. After more than 8 days in culture, the CD4+ T cells were isolated. Two doses of either BNT162b2 or mRNA-1273 were given to each participant. Assay: immunoSEQ multiplex PCR; the TCRdb copy retains only in-frame clones and omits some. The sample comprises around 46,000 clones, roughly 72% of which are singletons, and 8.5% to 10% rests with the top ten. The sequencing here drew on CD4+ T cells from PBMCs cultured without peptide, taken after COVID-19 vaccination. The sequence came from a human donor who received a COVID-19 vaccine. The J gene is TRBJ1-2, the V gene TRBV5-1, with TRBD1 identical over 8 bases. The CDR3 DNA sequence: TGCGCCAGCAGCTTGACGGACAGGGATGGCTACACCTTC. Protein sequence: CASSLTDRDGYTF.